The text below deals with one T cell receptor (beta chain). This record comes from a study of T cells after somatic rescue of genetic block. The V end was cut by 5 bases, the J end by 5 bases, with 10 bases between. The CDR3 loop spans 12 amino acids. The germline gives CDR1 SEHNR, CDR2 FQNEAQ (reference sequence). TCRdb's table, derived via immunoSEQ multiplex PCR, lists solely in-frame clones and lacks some. Here the sample spans 55,000 to 70,000 clones, around 93% being singletons. Specimen: peripheral blood mononuclear cells (PBMCs). The chain employs TRBV7-9 and TRBJ2-7; D perhaps matches TRBD1 (5 bases). The origin of this receptor is a man aged 40-49 years. The CDR3 loop is CASSTDSHEQYF. CDR3 sequence (DNA): TGTGCCAGCAGCACCGACAGTCACGAGCAGTACTTC.